This T cell receptor beta chain was identified in a study of cytomegalovirus exposure and HLA in healthy donors. The study ran its PCR with 60 Vbeta and 13 Jbeta primers. Authors' processing steps: Approximately 73 million unique TCR beta chains, roughly 10 million shared, were counted in a later analysis. Profiling relied on immunoSEQ multiplex PCR, and the TCRdb table lists in-frame clones only, not all of them. For V, J and clone size, that table is used; D and trimming come from the DNA. This sample has tens of thousands of clones, with about four fifths found just once. Study observations and caveats: Versus the approximately 670-donor mean, an Asian-associated ancestry cluster reportedly showed fewer N-insertions in a later analysis.

Comment on this clone: Its antigen is still unknown.

CDR3 length equals 12 residues. V lost 4 bases to trimming and J lost 6 bases; unmatched junction nucleotides: 4. The germline V gene has CDR1 SGDLS and CDR2 YYNGEE. The sequence came from a woman in her late teens or twenties in good health and CMV-seropositive. Sample: PBMCs. The chain employs TRBV9 and TRBJ2-7; 7 nucleotides line up with TRBD1. Written as DNA, the CDR3 is TGTGCCAGCAGCCCACAGGGGATCGAGCAGTACTTC. It is translated as CASSPQGIEQYF.